The 28 T cell receptor beta chains below come from one sample, sequenced in a study of shared clonotypes between healthy human individuals. Here immunoSEQ multiplex PCR was the method, and the copy in TCRdb shows in-frame clones only, minus some. The sample lists about 1 million clones; about 75% were seen once. Source material: memory CD4+ T cells sorted from blood. Subset meaning: CD45RA-negative fraction. These TCRs come from a man aged 18 to 29 in good health.

J is TRBJ2-5 and V is TRBV7-9; the match to TRBD2 covers 10 bases. The V gene's germline CDR1 is SEHNR and CDR2 FQNEAQ (reference sequence). V shed 8 bases and J 2 bases; nucleotides not matched to a gene: 8. The CDR3 loop spans 15 amino acids. The chain's CDR3 is CASLLAGASQETQYF. The DNA for the CDR3 is TGTGCCAGCCTCCTAGCGGGGGCCTCACAAGAGACCCAGTACTTC.

This clone was counted once. The chain has TRBV5-1 and TRBJ2-5; no definite D call. The CDR3 is 14 residues long. Trimming took off 4 bases at V and 2 bases at J, with 12 bases between the two ends. Per the germline V gene, CDR1 is SGHRS and CDR2 is YFSETQ. The CDR3 is CASSVTPAQETQYF. The CDR3 region has the DNA TGCGCCAGCAGCGTCACGCCGGCGCAAGAGACCCAGTACTTC.

The V and J genes are TRBV6-1 and TRBJ2-7; tentatively, D is TRBD1 (5 bases). The CDR3 is 12 amino acids. V lost 9 bases and J lost 2, with 11 bases in between. Germline assignment: CDR1 MNHNS and CDR2 SASEGT. The CDR3, as DNA: TGTGCCAGGGGGCGGACCACCTACGAGCAGTACTTC. Protein: CARGRTTYEQYF.

V is TRBV5-6 and J is TRBJ2-7, with a tentative D call TRBD1 (5 bases). V was clipped by 1 base and J by 2 bases, with 7 bases between them. The CDR3 loop spans 13 amino acids. CDR1 SGHDT and CDR2 YYEEEE come from the germline V gene. In nucleotides, the CDR3 is TGTGCCAGCAGCTTGAGGGGCCCCTACGAGCAGTACTTC. It specifies CASSLRGPYEQYF. The full variable domain, in which reference TRBV5-6 and TRBJ2-7 provide the parts outside the CDR3, is DAGVTQSPTHLIKTRGQQVTLRCSPKSGHDTVSWYQQALGQGPQFIFQYYEEEERQRGNFPDRFSGHQFPNYSSELNVNALLLGDSALYLCASSLRGPYEQYFGPGTRLTVT.

This chain uses TRBV2 with TRBJ1-3; D is unclear. V was cut by 0 bases and J by 8 bases, with 20 bases left in between. The V gene's germline CDR1 is SNHLY and CDR2 FYNNEI. The CDR3 runs 17 residues. The CDR3 is CASSEALSAGIGDTIYF. In nucleotides, the CDR3 is TGTGCCAGCAGTGAAGCGCTTAGTGCAGGCATAGGAGACACCATATATTTT.

This sequence joins TRBV18 and TRBJ1-2, with D hard to call. This CDR3 has 14 amino acids. Per germline, CDR1 KGHSH and CDR2 LQKENI. The V end was cut by 3 bases, the J end by 5 bases, with 13 bases between. CDR3 bases: TGTGCCAGCTCACCGACGGCTGCGGGGTATGGCTACACCTTC. Translation: CASSPTAAGYGYTF.

This chain connects TRBV29-1 to TRBJ1-5, with D possibly matching TRBD1 (6 bases). Germline V lookup: CDR1 SQVTM, CDR2 ANQGSEA. The CDR3 is 14 residues long. V lost 6 bases, J lost 4 bases, and 16 bases lay in between. Here the CDR3 DNA reads TGCAGCGTGAGCGGGACAAATTATAATCAGCCCCAGCATTTT. The encoded protein is CSVSGTNYNQPQHF. Full variable domain (missing parts from reference TRBV29-1 and TRBJ1-5): SAVISQKPSRDICQRGTSLTIQCQVDSQVTMMFWYRQQPGQSLTLIATANQGSEATYESGFVIDKFPISRPNLTFSTLTVSNMSPEDSSIYLCSVSGTNYNQPQHFGDGTRLSIL.

The chain links TRBV30 to TRBJ1-4; no definite D call. The CDR3 is 17 amino acids. Germline V CDR1 and CDR2: GTSNPN, SVGIG (reference sequence). V lost 0 bases and J lost 0, with 14 bases in between. In DNA form, the CDR3 reads TGTGCCTGGAGTGTACTTGGAGGCCTTGCAACTAATGAAAAACTGTTTTTT. Translated: CAWSVLGGLATNEKLFF.

The V and J genes are TRBV6-1 and TRBJ2-7, with D perhaps TRBD1 (6 bases). This CDR3 region has 12 residues. V lost 6 bases to trimming and J lost 5 bases, with 11 bases between them. CDR1 is MNHNS and CDR2 is SASEGT in the germline V gene. CDR3 residues: CASRTGSDEQYF. CDR3 sequence (DNA): TGTGCCAGCAGAACAGGGAGCGACGAGCAGTACTTC.

About this clone: The same CDR3 can be traced to other DNA sequences in this sample. V usage is TRBV10-3 and J usage is TRBJ2-5, with D uncertain. CDR1 is ENHRY and CDR2 is SYGVKD in the germline V gene. Trimming shortened V by 6 bases and J by 1 base, and 9 bases separated the two germline ends. The CDR3 contains 13 residues. The CDR3 protein is CAISDGFQETQYF. CDR3 in DNA: TGTGCCATCAGCGACGGATTCCAAGAGACCCAGTACTTC.

The chain couples TRBV2 to TRBJ2-1; a possible D gene is TRBD1 (6 bases). The CDR3 is made up of 17 amino acids. Germline lookup yields CDR1 SNHLY and CDR2 FYNNEI. V lost 1 base and J lost 1, with 14 bases in between. CDR3 residues: CASSEGGRASSYNEQFF. The CDR3 DNA is TGTGCCAGCAGTGAAGGGGGGCGGGCCAGTTCCTACAATGAGCAGTTCTTC.

Worth noting for this clone: Other DNA sequences of this sample code for an identical CDR3. The chain combines TRBV20-1 with TRBJ2-5, with D unclear. Trimming cost V 4 bases and J 2 bases, with 2 bases left between them. Germline CDR1 DFQATT, CDR2 SNEGSKA (reference sequence). The CDR3 has 10 amino acids. In DNA form, the CDR3 reads TGCAGTGCTACTCAAGAGACCCAGTACTTC. It encodes CSATQETQYF.

This sequence joins TRBV10-3 and TRBJ1-6; D may be TRBD1 (5 bases). V lost 6 bases to trimming and J lost 4 bases, with 10 bases between them. CDR3 size: 14 residues. Germline assignment: CDR1 ENHRY and CDR2 SYGVKD. The CDR3 sequence: CAISGAAYNSPLHF. DNA for the CDR3: TGTGCCATCAGCGGGGCCGCTTATAATTCACCCCTCCACTTT.

The V and J genes are TRBV4-1 and TRBJ2-2, with a weak D call TRBD2 (5 bases). Germline V CDR1 and CDR2: MGHRA, YSYEKL. The V end was cut by 3 bases, the J end by 5 bases, with 10 bases between. The CDR3 is made up of 14 amino acids. This CDR3 is CASSQPTGTGELFF. DNA of the CDR3: TGCGCCAGCAGCCAGCCAACGGGGACCGGGGAGCTGTTTTTT.

The chain couples TRBV19 to TRBJ2-7, with D possibly being TRBD1 or TRBD2 (6 bases each). V was trimmed by 3 bases and J by 1 base, leaving 10 bases between them. The CDR3 has 14 amino acids. Germline lookup yields CDR1 LNHDA and CDR2 SQIVND (reference sequence). As DNA, the CDR3 is TGTGCCAGTAGTATCGGGGGCTTATCCTACGAGCAGTACTTC. This translates into CASSIGGLSYEQYF.

The CDR3 nucleotides read TGTGCCAGCAGCCTAACCCGGCAGCCAGCTAACTATGGCTACACCTTC. This codes for CASSLTRQPANYGYTF. The chain couples TRBV2 to TRBJ1-2, with no clear D. Trimming removed 6 bases at V and 0 bases at J, with 17 bases between. The CDR3 length is 16 residues. CDR1 is SNHLY, CDR2 FYNNEI, per germline.

This clone was found once. V usage is TRBV6-5 and J usage is TRBJ2-3; D assignment may be TRBD1 or TRBD2 (7 bases each). Trimming removed 6 bases at V and 3 bases at J, with 13 bases between. CDR1 is MNHEY and CDR2 is SVGAGI in the germline V gene. The CDR3 length is 14 residues. The CDR3 reads CASSPQGGTDTQYF. The CDR3 nucleotides read TGTGCCAGCAGCCCCCAGGGGGGGACAGATACGCAGTATTTT.

The V and J genes are TRBV5-1 and TRBJ1-2; 8 bases map to TRBD1. The junction had 13 bases not matched to a gene; V was cut back by 4 bases and J by 8 bases. Germline CDR1 reads SGHRS; CDR2 reads YFSETQ. The CDR3 is made up of 15 amino acids. The DNA for the CDR3 is TGCGCCAGCAGCCTAACCGGACAGGGTCGTTTAGGCTACACCTTC. This sequence encodes CASSLTGQGRLGYTF.

This clone was picked up one time. The rearrangement links TRBV30 to TRBJ1-6; D possibly corresponds to TRBD1 (6 bases). From germline, CDR1 is GTSNPN and CDR2 SVGIG (reference sequence). Trimming pared 3 bases from V and 10 bases from J, leaving 13 bases between. The CDR3 consists of 13 residues. In DNA, the CDR3 is TGTGCCTGGAGGGCGGGGGCGCCGTCACCCCTCCACTTT. Its protein product is CAWRAGAPSPLHF.

This clone was counted a few times. The chain links TRBV18 to TRBJ1-4; D uncertain. This CDR3 is 15 amino acids long. Germline V gene lookup returns CDR1 KGHSH and CDR2 LQKENI. V shed 6 bases and J shed 8 bases, with 19 bases lying between them. CDR3 in amino acids: CASSPGRLFGEKLFF. The CDR3 bases are TGTGCCAGCTCGCCCGGGAGGCTATTTGGGGAAAAACTGTTTTTT.

The table lists this clone with a few counts. The chain couples TRBV7-2 to TRBJ2-1; 8 positions match TRBD1. The CDR3 length is 16 residues. V lost 1 base, J lost 9 bases, and 11 bases stayed unmatched. CDR1 is SGHTA, CDR2 FQGNSA, per germline. The CDR3 sequence is CASSLGGAGGWGEQFF. For the CDR3, the DNA is TGTGCCAGCAGCTTAGGAGGGGCAGGGGGCTGGGGTGAGCAGTTCTTC.

The rearrangement links TRBV9 to TRBJ1-5; D might be TRBD1 (5 bases). The CDR3 sequence is 14 residues long. CDR1 is SGDLS and CDR2 is YYNGEE in the germline V gene. Trimming removed 3 bases at V and 7 bases at J, with 14 bases between. The CDR3 nucleotides are TGTGCCAGCAGCGGCGGAGATGGGGGACAGCCCCAGCATTTT. Its translation is CASSGGDGGQPQHF.

The rearrangement uses TRBV7-8 and TRBJ1-5; D is unresolved. V shed 2 bases and J shed 0 bases, with 11 bases lying between them. The germline gives CDR1 SGHVS, CDR2 FQNEAQ. The CDR3 spans 16 residues. CDR3 amino acids: CASSLKTADSNQPQHF. The CDR3 nucleotides read TGTGCCAGCAGCTTAAAAACAGCCGATAGCAATCAGCCCCAGCATTTT.

This chain connects TRBV5-1 to TRBJ2-3; a weak D match, TRBD2 (6 bases). This CDR3 has 14 amino acids. Germline-derived CDR1 and CDR2 are SGHRS and YFSETQ. Trimming pared 1 base from V and 4 bases from J, leaving 10 bases between. The CDR3 sequence: CASSLPLASDTQYF. The DNA of the CDR3 is TGCGCCAGCAGCTTGCCACTAGCATCAGATACGCAGTATTTT.

This chain connects TRBV23-1 to TRBJ1-1, with a tentative D call TRBD1 (5 bases). TRBV23-1 has ORF status, its function being uncertain. Between the trimmed V and J ends, which lost 3 bases and 1 base, there was a span of 6 bases. This CDR3 has 13 residues. CDR3 bases: TGCGCCAGCAGTCAGAGGGGGAACACTGAAGCTTTCTTT. Amino acids: CASSQRGNTEAFF.

This clone occurred once. The chain recombines TRBV21-1 with TRBJ1-5. TRBV21-1 counts as a pseudogene. The CDR3 extends over 16 amino acids. CDR3 residues: CASSKALTGVNQPQHF. The CDR3 DNA is TGTGCCAGCAGCAAAGCGCTTACCGGGGTGAATCAGCCCCAGCATTTT.

The chain is built from TRBV6-1 and TRBJ1-3; D call uncertain. CDR3 length: 13 residues. Trimming removed 7 bases from V and 2 bases from J, with 9 bases in between. The V gene's germline CDR1 is MNHNS and CDR2 SASEGT. CDR3 loop: CASTGSAGNTIYF. CDR3 nucleotides: TGTGCCAGCACGGGGTCTGCTGGAAACACCATATATTTT.

The rearrangement uses TRBV2 and TRBJ2-7; no clear D. The germline V gene has CDR1 SNHLY and CDR2 FYNNEI. Trimming took off 7 bases at V and 1 base at J, with 8 bases between the two ends. This CDR3 has 12 residues. In nucleotides, the CDR3 is TGTGCCAGCACCAAAAGTTCCTACGAGCAGTACTTC. Amino acids: CASTKSSYEQYF.